This T cell receptor (beta chain) was sequenced during a study of radiotherapy plus CTLA-4 blockade in lung cancer. About the research overall: Objective responses arose in 18% of patients, and around 30% experienced disease control.

Concerning this clone itself: Its cognate antigen is unknown.

The germline V gene has CDR1 SNHLY and CDR2 FYNNEI. This CDR3 is built from 16 residues. Focal radiation plus CTLA-4 blockade with ipilimumab was administered to patients who had chemo-refractory metastatic non-small-cell lung cancer. Study conclusions and caveats: According to reports, early shifts in blood T cell clones, alongside interferon-beta, forecast response most accurately.

Produced via immunoSEQ multiplex PCR; TCRdb's table is partial and in-frame only. This sample has approximately 69,000 clones; around 82% occur once, and the top ten carry 7.1%. Sequencing used peripheral blood, obtained from a patient treated with radiotherapy plus ipilimumab. The chain combines TRBV2 with TRBJ2-5; D might be TRBD1 (6 bases). The DNA matches TRBJ2-7 better at its end, which makes the J call doubtful. This TCR was sampled from a human donor with non-small cell lung cancer who had a complete response to radiotherapy plus ipilimumab. CDR3: CASSESVRNRVHEQYF. Written as DNA, the CDR3 is TGTGCCAGCAGTGAAAGCGTGAGGAACAGGGTGCACGAGCAGTACTTC.